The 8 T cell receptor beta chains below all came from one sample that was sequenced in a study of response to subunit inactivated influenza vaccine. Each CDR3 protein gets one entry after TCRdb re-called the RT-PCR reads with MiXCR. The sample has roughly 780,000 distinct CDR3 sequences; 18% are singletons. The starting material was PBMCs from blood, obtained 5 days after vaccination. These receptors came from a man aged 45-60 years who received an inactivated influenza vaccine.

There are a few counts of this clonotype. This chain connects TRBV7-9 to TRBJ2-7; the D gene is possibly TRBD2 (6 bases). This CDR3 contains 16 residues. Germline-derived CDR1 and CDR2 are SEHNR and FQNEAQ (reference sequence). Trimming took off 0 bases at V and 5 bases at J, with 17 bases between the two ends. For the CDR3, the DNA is TGTGCCAGCAGCTTAGCGCGGGAAGGTCGGAACGACGAGCAGTACTTC. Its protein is CASSLAREGRNDEQYF.

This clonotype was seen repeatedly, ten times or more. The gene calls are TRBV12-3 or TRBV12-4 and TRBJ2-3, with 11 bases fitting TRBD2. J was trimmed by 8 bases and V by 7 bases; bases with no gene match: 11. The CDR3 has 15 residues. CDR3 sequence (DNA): TGTGCCAGCACCCGTGCTAGCGGGGGGATCGGTACGCAGTATTTT. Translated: CASTRASGGIGTQYF.

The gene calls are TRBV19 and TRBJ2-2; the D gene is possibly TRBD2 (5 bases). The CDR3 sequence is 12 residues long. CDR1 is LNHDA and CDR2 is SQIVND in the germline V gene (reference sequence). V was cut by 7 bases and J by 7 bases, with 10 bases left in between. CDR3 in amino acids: CASTQAGGELFF. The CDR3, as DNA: TGTGCCAGTACCCAGGCGGGCGGGGAGCTGTTTTTT.

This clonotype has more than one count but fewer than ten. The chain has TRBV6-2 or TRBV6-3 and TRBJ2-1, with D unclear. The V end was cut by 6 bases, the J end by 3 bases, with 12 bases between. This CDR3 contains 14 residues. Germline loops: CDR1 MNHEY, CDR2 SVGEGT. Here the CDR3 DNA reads TGTGCCAGCAGCCCCATGACGGTCTACAATGAGCAGTTCTTC. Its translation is CASSPMTVYNEQFF.

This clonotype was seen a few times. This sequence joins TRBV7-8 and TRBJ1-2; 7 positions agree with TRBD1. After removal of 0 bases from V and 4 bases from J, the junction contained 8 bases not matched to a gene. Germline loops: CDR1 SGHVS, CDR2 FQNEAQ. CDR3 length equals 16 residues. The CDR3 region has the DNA TGTGCCAGCAGCTTAGCGGTCAAGACAGGGCTCTATGGCTACACCTTC. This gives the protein CASSLAVKTGLYGYTF.

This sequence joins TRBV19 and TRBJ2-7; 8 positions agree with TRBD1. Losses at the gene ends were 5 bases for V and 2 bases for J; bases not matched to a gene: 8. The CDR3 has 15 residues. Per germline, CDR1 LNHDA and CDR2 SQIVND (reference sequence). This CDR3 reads CASSPRTGTPYEQYF. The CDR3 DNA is TGTGCCAGTAGTCCACGGACAGGGACGCCCTACGAGCAGTACTTC.

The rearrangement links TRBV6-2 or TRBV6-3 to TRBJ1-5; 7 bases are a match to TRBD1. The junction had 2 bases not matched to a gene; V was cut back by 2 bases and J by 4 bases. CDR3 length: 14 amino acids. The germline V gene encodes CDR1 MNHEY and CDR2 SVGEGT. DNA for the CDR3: TGTGCCAGCAGTTACATACAGGGGAATCAGCCCCAGCATTTT. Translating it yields CASSYIQGNQPQHF.

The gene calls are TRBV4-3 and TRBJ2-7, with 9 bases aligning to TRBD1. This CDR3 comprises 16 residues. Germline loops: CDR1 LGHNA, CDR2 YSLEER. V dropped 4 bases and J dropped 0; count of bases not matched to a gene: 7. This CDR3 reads CASSLGTGPSSYEQYF. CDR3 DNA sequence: TGCGCCAGCAGCCTCGGGACAGGGCCGAGCTCCTACGAGCAGTACTTC.